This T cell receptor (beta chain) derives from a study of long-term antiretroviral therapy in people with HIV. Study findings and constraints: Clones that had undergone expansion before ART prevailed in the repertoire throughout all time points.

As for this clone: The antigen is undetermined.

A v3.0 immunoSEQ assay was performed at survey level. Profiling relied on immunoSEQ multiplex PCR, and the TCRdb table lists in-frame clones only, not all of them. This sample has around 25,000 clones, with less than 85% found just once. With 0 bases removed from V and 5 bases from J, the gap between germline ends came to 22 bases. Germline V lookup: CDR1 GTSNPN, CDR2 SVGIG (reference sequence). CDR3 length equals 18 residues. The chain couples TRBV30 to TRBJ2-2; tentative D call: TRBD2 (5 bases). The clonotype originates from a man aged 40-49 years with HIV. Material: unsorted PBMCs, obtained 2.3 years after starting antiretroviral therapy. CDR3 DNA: TGTGCCTGGAGTGTTCACCCCACCGGGGTGGTTTGGACCGGGGAGCTGTTTTTT. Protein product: CAWSVHPTGVVWTGELFF.